These 17 T cell receptor beta chains originate from one sample sequenced in a study of blood T cells in healthy people across ages. A second PCR of about 7 to 12 cycles used a sample-barcoded 5' primer and a J-beta primer mix. A single record per CDR3 protein comes from TCRdb applying MiXCR to the 5' RACE reads. The sample has over a million distinct CDR3 sequences, around 43% seen once. The sample comprised blood. All receptors come from a woman aged 55 to 70 in good health.

V and J are TRBV5-1 and TRBJ2-3; no clear D. V lost 9 bases and J 0 bases, leaving 14 bases between the germline ends. Germline CDR1 SGHRS, CDR2 YFSETQ. The CDR3 length is 14 residues. The CDR3 sequence: CATRFWASTDTQYF. In DNA form, the CDR3 reads TGCGCCACCCGTTTTTGGGCTAGCACAGATACGCAGTATTTT.

The chain has TRBV2 and TRBJ1-5; no firm D call. V lost 4 bases and J 5 bases, leaving 6 bases between the germline ends. The CDR3 runs to 12 residues. Germline V lookup: CDR1 SNHLY, CDR2 FYNNEI. CDR3 DNA: TGTGCCAGCAGTGCGGGGTATCAGCCCCAGCATTTT. Its protein product is CASSAGYQPQHF.

The genes are TRBV7-9 and TRBJ2-7, with D maybe TRBD2 (7 bases). There are 14 residues in the CDR3. Germline V CDR1 and CDR2: SEHNR, FQNEAQ (reference sequence). V lost 0 bases and J lost 5, with 11 bases in between. The CDR3 loop is CASSLAGRTDEQYF. The CDR3 DNA sequence: TGTGCCAGCAGCTTAGCCGGGAGGACAGACGAGCAGTACTTC. The variable domain in full, with the rest retrieved from reference TRBV7-9 and TRBJ2-7, is DTGVSQNPRHKITKRGQNVTFRCDPISEHNRLYWYRQTLGQGPEFLTYFQNEAQLEKSRLLSDRFSAERPKGSFSTLEIQRTEQGDSAMYLCASSLAGRTDEQYFGPGTRLTVT.

V usage is TRBV4-2 and J usage is TRBJ2-1; D is undetermined. V shed 2 bases and J shed 9 bases, with 8 bases lying between them. There are 12 residues in the CDR3. Germline lookup yields CDR1 LGHNA and CDR2 YNFKEQ. CDR3 residues: CASSQQPSEQFF. The CDR3 DNA reads as TGTGCCAGCAGCCAACAGCCTAGTGAGCAGTTCTTC.

The gene calls are TRBV6-5 and TRBJ2-5, with D possibly being TRBD1 (6 bases). The J call is uncertain, as TRBJ2-7 better fits the DNA end. Germline values: CDR1 MNHEY, CDR2 SVGAGI. The CDR3 has 14 residues. CDR3 coding DNA: TGTGCCTCATTTAGGGCAGGGGCATCCTACGAGCAGTACTTC. It is translated as CASFRAGASYEQYF.

This clonotype came up a few times. V is TRBV12-3 or TRBV12-4 and J is TRBJ2-1; 7 bases match TRBD2. The J segment lost 0 bases and the V segment lost 6 bases, leaving 8 bases of the junction unmatched. The CDR3 sequence is 16 residues long. CDR3 residues: CASSPSGLSSYNEQFF. CDR3 DNA: TGTGCCAGCAGCCCTAGCGGCTTGAGCTCCTACAATGAGCAGTTCTTC.

The chain links TRBV3-1 to TRBJ2-5, with D possibly TRBD1 on 5 matching bases. From germline, CDR1 is LGHDT and CDR2 YNNKEL (reference sequence). The CDR3 is made up of 14 amino acids. Deletions cut 1 base from V and 3 bases from J, with 9 bases between. In DNA form, the CDR3 reads TGTGCCAGCAGCCAAGCGGTCAGGGAAGAGACCCAGTACTTC. Its protein is CASSQAVREETQYF.

The chain couples TRBV7-2 to TRBJ2-4; D remains unclear. The J call is uncertain, as TRBJ2-5 better fits the DNA end. There are 13 residues in the CDR3. Germline loops: CDR1 SGHTA, CDR2 FQGNSA. This chain's CDR3 is CASSPTTGETQYF. CDR3 DNA: TGTGCCAGCAGCCCAACGACGGGCGAGACCCAGTACTTC.

The V and J genes are TRBV2 and TRBJ2-4, with D unresolved. The J call is in doubt because the DNA end fits TRBJ2-5 better. The CDR3 runs 15 residues. CDR1 is SNHLY and CDR2 is FYNNEI in the germline V gene. The CDR3 DNA sequence: TGTGCCAGCAGTGTCTTAGTGGAACTAAAAGAGACCCAGTACTTC. It translates to CASSVLVELKETQYF.

Here the CDR3 reads CASSQKLSGNIQYF. CDR3 nucleotide sequence: TGTGCCAGCAGCCAAAAACTTTCCGGGAACATTCAGTACTTC. The chain joins TRBV7-2 to TRBJ2-4; no clear D. Germline CDR1 reads SGHTA; CDR2 reads FQGNSA. With 5 bases removed from V and 7 bases from J, the gap between germline ends came to 15 bases. This CDR3 contains 14 residues.

The rearrangement joins TRBV27 to TRBJ2-7; tentatively, D is TRBD1 or TRBD2 (6 bases each). The CDR3 loop spans 16 amino acids. The germline V gene encodes CDR1 MNHEY and CDR2 SMNVEV (reference sequence). The V and J ends lost 6 bases and 3 bases respectively, with 21 bases between them. DNA of the CDR3: TGTGCCAGCAGCCATACAGGGTTGGGGGGCCACTACGAGCAGTACTTC. Residues: CASSHTGLGGHYEQYF.

This clonotype was recorded only once. V usage is TRBV7-9 and J usage is TRBJ2-7, with TRBD1 identical over 8 bases. Germline CDR1 is SEHNR and CDR2 is FQNEAQ (reference sequence). Losses at the gene ends were 4 bases for V and 6 bases for J; bases not matched to a gene: 11. There are 15 residues in the CDR3. The CDR3 protein is CASSSPWTGTTEQYF. CDR3 sequence (DNA): TGTGCCAGCAGCTCACCCTGGACAGGGACGACCGAGCAGTACTTC.

V and J are TRBV12-3 or TRBV12-4 and TRBJ2-1; no definite D call. V was shortened by 4 bases and J by 2 bases, with 12 bases between the two germline ends. This CDR3 is built from 15 residues. CDR3 DNA sequence: TGTGCCAGCAGTTCCCCTAATTCCGCCTACAATGAGCAGTTCTTC. Translated: CASSSPNSAYNEQFF.

This clonotype was counted many times. The V and J genes are TRBV27 and TRBJ2-4, with D uncertain. CDR3 length: 14 amino acids. V shed 3 bases and J shed 6 bases, with 12 bases lying between them. In germline, CDR1 is MNHEY, CDR2 SMNVEV (reference sequence). CDR3 nucleotide sequence: TGTGCCAGCAGTTTCCTACCCCCCTCAAACATTCAGTACTTC. It codes for CASSFLPPSNIQYF.

The chain is built from TRBV27 and TRBJ2-5, with D possibly called TRBD1 or TRBD2 (5 bases each). CDR3 length equals 17 residues. Between the trimmed V and J ends, which lost 4 bases and 1 base, there was a span of 19 bases. Germline V gives CDR1 MNHEY, CDR2 SMNVEV (reference sequence). As DNA, the CDR3 is TGTGCCAGCAGTTCCCCCCGGGACCCCCAGCCCCAAGAGACCCAGTACTTC. This codes for CASSSPRDPQPQETQYF.

The CDR3 protein is CSARVLASDTQYF. The CDR3 DNA is TGCAGTGCTAGAGTACTAGCGTCAGATACGCAGTATTTT. V usage is TRBV20-1 and J usage is TRBJ2-3; 7 bases map to TRBD2. This CDR3 contains 13 residues. Trimming at V came to 1 base and at J to 4 bases, leaving 2 bases not matched to a gene. Per germline, CDR1 DFQATT and CDR2 SNEGSKA (reference sequence).

This sequence joins TRBV14 and TRBJ2-7; 7 nucleotides match TRBD1. The V segment lost 1 base and the J segment 3 bases; nucleotides outside the gene matches: 6. Germline CDR1 and CDR2: SGHDN and FVKESK. This CDR3 is 15 amino acids long. In nucleotides, the CDR3 is TGTGCCAGCAGCCAAGGAAGGGGGCGCCTCTACGAGCAGTACTTC. Translating gives CASSQGRGRLYEQYF.